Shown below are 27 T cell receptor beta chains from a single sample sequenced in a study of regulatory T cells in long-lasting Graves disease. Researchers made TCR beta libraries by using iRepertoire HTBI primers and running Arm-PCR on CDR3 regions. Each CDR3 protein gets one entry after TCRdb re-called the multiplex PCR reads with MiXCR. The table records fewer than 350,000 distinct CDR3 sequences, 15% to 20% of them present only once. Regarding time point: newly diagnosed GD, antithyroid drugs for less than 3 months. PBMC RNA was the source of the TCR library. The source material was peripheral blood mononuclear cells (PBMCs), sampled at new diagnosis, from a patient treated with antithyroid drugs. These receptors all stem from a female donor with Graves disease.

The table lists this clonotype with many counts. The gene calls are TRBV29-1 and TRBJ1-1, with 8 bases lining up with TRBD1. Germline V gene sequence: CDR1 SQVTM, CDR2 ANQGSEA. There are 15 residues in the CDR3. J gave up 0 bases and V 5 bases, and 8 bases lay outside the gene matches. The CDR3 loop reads CSVKPRTGMNTEAFF. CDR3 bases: TGCAGCGTTAAACCGCGGACAGGGATGAACACTGAAGCTTTCTTT.

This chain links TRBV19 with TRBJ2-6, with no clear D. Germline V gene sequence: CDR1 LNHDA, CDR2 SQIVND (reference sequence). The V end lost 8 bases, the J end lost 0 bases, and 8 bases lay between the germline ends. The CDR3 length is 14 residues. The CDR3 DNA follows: TGTGCCAGTCAAGCCTTCTCTGGGGCCAACGTCCTGACTTTC. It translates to CASQAFSGANVLTF.

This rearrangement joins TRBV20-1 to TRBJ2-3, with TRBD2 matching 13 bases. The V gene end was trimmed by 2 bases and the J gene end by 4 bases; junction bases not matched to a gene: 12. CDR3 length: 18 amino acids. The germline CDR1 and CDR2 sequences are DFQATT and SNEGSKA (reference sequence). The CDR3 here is CSARSWVLAGGRADTQYF. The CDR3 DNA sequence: TGCAGTGCTAGATCATGGGTACTAGCGGGAGGGCGCGCAGATACGCAGTATTTT.

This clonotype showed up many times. CDR3 sequence reads: CASSLAGLNEKLFF. CDR3 sequence (DNA): TGTGCCAGCAGTTTAGCCGGGCTCAATGAAAAACTGTTTTTT. This chain uses TRBV27 with TRBJ1-4; no definite D call. The V end was cut by 2 bases, the J end by 5 bases, with 9 bases between. The CDR3 has 14 residues. From germline, CDR1 is MNHEY and CDR2 SMNVEV (reference sequence).

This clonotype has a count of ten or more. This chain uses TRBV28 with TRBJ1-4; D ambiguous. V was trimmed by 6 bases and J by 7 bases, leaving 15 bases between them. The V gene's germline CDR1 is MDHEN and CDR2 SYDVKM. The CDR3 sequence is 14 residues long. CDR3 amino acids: CASRPRRVSEKLFF. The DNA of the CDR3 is TGTGCCAGCAGACCCAGGAGGGTTAGTGAAAAACTGTTTTTT.

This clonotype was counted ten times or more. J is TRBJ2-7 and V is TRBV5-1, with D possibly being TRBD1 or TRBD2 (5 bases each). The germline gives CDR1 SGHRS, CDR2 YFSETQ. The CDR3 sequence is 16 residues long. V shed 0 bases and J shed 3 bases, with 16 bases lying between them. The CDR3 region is CASSLDPRQGVYEQYF. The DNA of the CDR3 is TGCGCCAGCAGCTTGGATCCTAGGCAGGGAGTCTACGAGCAGTACTTC. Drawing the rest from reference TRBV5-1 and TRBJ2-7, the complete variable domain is KAGVTQTPRYLIKTRGQQVTLSCSPISGHRSVSWYQQTPGQGLQFLFEYFSETQRNKGNFPGRFSGRQFSNSRSEMNVSTLELGDSALYLCASSLDPRQGVYEQYFGPGTRLTVT.

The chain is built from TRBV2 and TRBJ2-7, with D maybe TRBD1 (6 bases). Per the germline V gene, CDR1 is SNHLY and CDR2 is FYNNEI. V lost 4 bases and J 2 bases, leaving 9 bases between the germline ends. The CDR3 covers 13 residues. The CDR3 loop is CASSGQVAYEQYF. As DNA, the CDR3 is TGTGCCAGCAGTGGACAGGTAGCCTACGAGCAGTACTTC.

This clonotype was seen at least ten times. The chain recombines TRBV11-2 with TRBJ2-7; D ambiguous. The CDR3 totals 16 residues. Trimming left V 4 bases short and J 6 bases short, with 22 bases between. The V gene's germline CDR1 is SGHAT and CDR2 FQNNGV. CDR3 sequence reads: CASSSLTRLNTGEQYF. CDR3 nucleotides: TGTGCCAGCAGCTCTCTAACTCGACTGAACACGGGCGAGCAGTACTTC.

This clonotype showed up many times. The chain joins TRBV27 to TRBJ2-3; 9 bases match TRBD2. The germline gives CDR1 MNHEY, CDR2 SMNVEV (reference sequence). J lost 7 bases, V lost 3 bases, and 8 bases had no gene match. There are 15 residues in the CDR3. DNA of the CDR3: TGTGCCAGCAGTTTGACTAGCGGACCCACCTATACGCAGTATTTT. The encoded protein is CASSLTSGPTYTQYF.

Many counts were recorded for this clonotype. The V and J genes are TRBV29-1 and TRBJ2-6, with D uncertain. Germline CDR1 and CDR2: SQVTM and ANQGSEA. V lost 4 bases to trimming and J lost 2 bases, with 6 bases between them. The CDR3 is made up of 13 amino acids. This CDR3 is CSVVVPGANVLTF. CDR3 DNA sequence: TGCAGCGTTGTCGTCCCTGGGGCCAACGTCCTGACTTTC.

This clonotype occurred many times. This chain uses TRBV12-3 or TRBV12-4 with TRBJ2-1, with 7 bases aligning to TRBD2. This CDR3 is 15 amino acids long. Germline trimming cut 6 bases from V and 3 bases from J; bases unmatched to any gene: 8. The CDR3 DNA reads TGTGCCAGCAGCCAAGGGAGGGGAAACTACAATGAGCAGTTCTTC. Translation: CASSQGRGNYNEQFF.

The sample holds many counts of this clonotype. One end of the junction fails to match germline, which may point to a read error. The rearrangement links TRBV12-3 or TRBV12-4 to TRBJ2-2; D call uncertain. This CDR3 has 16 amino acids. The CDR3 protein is CASSLGSGSTTGELFF. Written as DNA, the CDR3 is TGTGCCAGCAGCTTAGGCTCGGGTAGCACCACCGGGGAGCTGTTTTTT.

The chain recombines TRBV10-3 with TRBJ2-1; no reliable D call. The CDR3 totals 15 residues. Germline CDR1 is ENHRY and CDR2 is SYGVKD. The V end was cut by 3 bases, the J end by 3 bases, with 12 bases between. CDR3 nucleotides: TGTGCCATCAGTGATTGGCTGCCCAACTACAATGAGCAGTTCTTC. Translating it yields CAISDWLPNYNEQFF.

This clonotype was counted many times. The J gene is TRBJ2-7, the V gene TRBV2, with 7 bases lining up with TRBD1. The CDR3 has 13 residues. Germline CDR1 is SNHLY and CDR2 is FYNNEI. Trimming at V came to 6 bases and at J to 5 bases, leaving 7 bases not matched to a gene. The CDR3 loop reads CASRMTGSDEQYF. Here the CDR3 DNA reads TGTGCCAGCAGGATGACAGGGTCGGACGAGCAGTACTTC.

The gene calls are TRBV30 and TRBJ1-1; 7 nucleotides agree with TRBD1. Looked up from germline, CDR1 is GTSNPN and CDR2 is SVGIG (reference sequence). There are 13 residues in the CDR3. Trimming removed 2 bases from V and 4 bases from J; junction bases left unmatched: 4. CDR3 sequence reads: CAWSLQGGTEAFF. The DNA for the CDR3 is TGTGCCTGGAGTCTGCAGGGGGGCACTGAAGCTTTCTTT.

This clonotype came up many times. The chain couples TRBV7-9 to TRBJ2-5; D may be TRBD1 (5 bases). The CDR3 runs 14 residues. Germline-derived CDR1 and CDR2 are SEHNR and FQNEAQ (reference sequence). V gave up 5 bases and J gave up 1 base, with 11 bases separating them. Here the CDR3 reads CASSATGGQETQYF. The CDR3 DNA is TGTGCCAGCAGCGCCACAGGCGGCCAAGAGACCCAGTACTTC.

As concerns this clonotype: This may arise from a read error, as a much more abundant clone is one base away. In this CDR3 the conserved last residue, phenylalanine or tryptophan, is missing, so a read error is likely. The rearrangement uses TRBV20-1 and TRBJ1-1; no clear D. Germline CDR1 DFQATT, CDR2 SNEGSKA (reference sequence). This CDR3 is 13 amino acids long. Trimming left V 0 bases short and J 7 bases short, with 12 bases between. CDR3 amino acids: CSARDIGILEAFL. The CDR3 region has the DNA TGCAGTGCTAGAGATATCGGGATCCTTGAAGCTTTCCTT.

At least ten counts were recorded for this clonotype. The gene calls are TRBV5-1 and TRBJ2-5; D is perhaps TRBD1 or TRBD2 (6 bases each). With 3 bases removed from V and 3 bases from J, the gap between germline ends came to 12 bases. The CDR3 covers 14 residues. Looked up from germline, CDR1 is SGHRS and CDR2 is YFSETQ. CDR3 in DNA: TGCGCCAGCAGCTCCCAGGAGGGGGAAGAGACCCAGTACTTC. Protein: CASSSQEGEETQYF.

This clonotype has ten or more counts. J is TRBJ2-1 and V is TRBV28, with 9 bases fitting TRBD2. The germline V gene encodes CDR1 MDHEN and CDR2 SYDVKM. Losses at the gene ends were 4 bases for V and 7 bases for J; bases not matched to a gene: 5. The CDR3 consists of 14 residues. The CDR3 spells CASSYPSGVNEQFF. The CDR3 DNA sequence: TGTGCCAGCAGTTATCCTAGCGGGGTAAATGAGCAGTTCTTC.

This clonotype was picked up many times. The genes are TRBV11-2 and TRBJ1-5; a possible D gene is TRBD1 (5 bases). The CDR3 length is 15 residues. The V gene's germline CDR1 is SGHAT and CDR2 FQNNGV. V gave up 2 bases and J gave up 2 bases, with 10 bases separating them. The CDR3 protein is CASSLHGAGNQPQHF. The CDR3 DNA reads TGTGCCAGCAGCTTACATGGGGCGGGCAATCAGCCCCAGCATTTT.

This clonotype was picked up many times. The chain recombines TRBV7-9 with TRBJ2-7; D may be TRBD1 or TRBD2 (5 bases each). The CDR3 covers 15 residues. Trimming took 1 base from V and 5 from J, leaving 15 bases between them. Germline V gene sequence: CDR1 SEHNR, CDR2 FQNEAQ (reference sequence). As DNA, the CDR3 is TGTGCCAGCAGCTTAGGAGGGGCCGGGACCCACGAGCAGTACTTC. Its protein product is CASSLGGAGTHEQYF.

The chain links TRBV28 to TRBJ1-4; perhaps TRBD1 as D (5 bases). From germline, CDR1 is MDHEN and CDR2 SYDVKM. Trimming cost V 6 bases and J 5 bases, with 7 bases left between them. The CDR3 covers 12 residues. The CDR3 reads CASSYRNEKLFF. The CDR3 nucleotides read TGTGCCAGCAGCTACAGGAATGAAAAACTGTTTTTT. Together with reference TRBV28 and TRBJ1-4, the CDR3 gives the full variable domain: DVKVTQSSRYLVKRTGEKVFLECVQDMDHENMFWYRQDPGLGLRLIYFSYDVKMKEKGDIPEGYSVSREKKERFSLILESASTNQTSMYLCASSYRNEKLFFGSGTQLSVL.

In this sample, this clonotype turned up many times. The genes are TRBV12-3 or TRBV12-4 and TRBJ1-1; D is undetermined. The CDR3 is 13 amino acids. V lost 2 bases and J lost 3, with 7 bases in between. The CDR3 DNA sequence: TGTGCCAGCAGTTTATCGGAGGACACTGAAGCTTTCTTT. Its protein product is CASSLSEDTEAFF.

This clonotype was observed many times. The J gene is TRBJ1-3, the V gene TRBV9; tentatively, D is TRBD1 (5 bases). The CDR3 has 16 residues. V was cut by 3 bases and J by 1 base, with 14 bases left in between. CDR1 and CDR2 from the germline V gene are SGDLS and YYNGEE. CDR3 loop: CASSATGTVSGNTIYF. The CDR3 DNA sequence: TGTGCCAGCAGCGCCACCGGGACGGTATCTGGAAACACCATATATTTT.

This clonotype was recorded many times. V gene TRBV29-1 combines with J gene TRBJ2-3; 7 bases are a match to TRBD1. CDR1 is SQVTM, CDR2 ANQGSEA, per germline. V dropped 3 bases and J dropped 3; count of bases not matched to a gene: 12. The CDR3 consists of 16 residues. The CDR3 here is CSVEKIGGKWTDTQYF. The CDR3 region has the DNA TGCAGCGTTGAGAAGATAGGGGGCAAGTGGACAGATACGCAGTATTTT.

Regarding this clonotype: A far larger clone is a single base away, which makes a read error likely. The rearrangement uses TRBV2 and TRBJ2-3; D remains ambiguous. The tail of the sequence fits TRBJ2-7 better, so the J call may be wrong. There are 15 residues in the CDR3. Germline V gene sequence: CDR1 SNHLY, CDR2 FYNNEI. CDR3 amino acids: CASSEAPAISYEQYF. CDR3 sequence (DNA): TGTGCCAGCAGTGAAGCACCAGCGATCTCCTACGAGCAGTACTTC.

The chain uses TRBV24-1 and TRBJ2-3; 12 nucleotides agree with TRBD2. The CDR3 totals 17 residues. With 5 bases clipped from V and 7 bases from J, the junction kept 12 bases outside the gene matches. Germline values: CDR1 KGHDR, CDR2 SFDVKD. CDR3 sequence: CATSGSGLAGGKYTQYF. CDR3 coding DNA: TGTGCCACCAGTGGCTCGGGACTAGCGGGTGGGAAGTATACGCAGTATTTT.